The 4 T cell receptor beta chains given below trace back to one sample, sequenced in a study of early T cells in non-severe SARS-CoV-2 infection. TCRdb recomputed calls from the 5' RACE reads with MiXCR, one row per CDR3 protein. This sample has tens of thousands of distinct CDR3 sequences, with roughly 7% found just once. Specimen: whole blood. Every receptor here comes from an adult who was a healthcare worker with PCR-confirmed SARS-CoV-2 infection or an uninfected control (not recorded which).

This clonotype was observed a handful of times. The chain carries TRBV28 and TRBJ2-5; the match to TRBD2 covers 8 bases. Germline V gene lookup returns CDR1 MDHEN and CDR2 SYDVKM. Unmatched junction bases numbered 17, after V lost 1 base and J lost 1 base. This CDR3 spans 20 amino acids. As DNA, the CDR3 is TGTGCCAGCAGTTTATTGGCGGGGGGCTTGCGTACCTCCCCCCAAGAGACCCAGTACTTC. Protein sequence: CASSLLAGGLRTSPQETQYF.

This clonotype occurred a few times. The V gene is TRBV11-2, the J gene TRBJ1-5; D remains unclear. Germline assignment: CDR1 SGHAT and CDR2 FQNNGV. Trimming stripped 3 bases from V and 7 bases from J, with 10 bases between. The CDR3 covers 13 residues. Here the CDR3 reads CASSFKRGQPQHF. CDR3 DNA sequence: TGTGCCAGCAGCTTTAAAAGAGGGCAGCCCCAGCATTTT.

This clonotype was found a few times. A much larger clone sits a single nucleotide away, making a read error possible. The chain links TRBV13 to TRBJ1-1, with a tentative D call TRBD1 (5 bases). CDR3 length: 13 residues. CDR1 PRHDT and CDR2 FYEKMQ come from the germline V gene (reference sequence). CDR3 region: CVSSTDRRYWAFF. In DNA form, the CDR3 reads TGTGTCAGCAGCACAGACAGAAGATATTGGGCTTTCTTT.

There are many counts of this clonotype. The chain joins TRBV5-1 to TRBJ2-2; D unresolved. The germline gives CDR1 SGHRS, CDR2 YFSETQ. The CDR3 contains 17 residues. Between the trimmed V and J ends, which lost 0 bases and 0 bases, there was a span of 12 bases. The CDR3 DNA follows: TGCGCCAGCAGCTTGGGAATGTCCGGTCCGAACACCGGGGAGCTGTTTTTT. Translation gives CASSLGMSGPNTGELFF.